This is a list of T cell receptor beta chains from one sample in a study of blood T cell repertoires in COVID-19. Sequencing used immunoSEQ multiplex PCR; TCRdb keeps in-frame clones, though not all of them. The data contain around 200,000 clones, around 80% of them singletons. Sequenced input: peripheral blood. Source of these receptors: a woman aged 80 or over with active or convalescent COVID-19. Both conserved end residues are part of each CDR3. The D gene is left open where the match is weak. Clone size is stated in some rows and not others, as once, few, many or a class when expanded.

cdr3_nt,cdr3_aa,clone_size,d_call,v_call,cdr3_length,j_call
TGTGCCAGCAGGCTCGGAGGAGAGAACACTGAAGCTTTCTTT,CASRLGGENTEAFF,-,-,TRBV9,14,TRBJ1-1
TGTGCCAGCAGCACTACTAGCGTTAGGGCAGAGACCCAGTACTTC,CASSTTSVRAETQYF,-,TRBD2,TRBV6-6,15,TRBJ2-5
TGTGCCAGCAGTTGGGGGACAGGTCGTCCTGGAAACACCATATATTTT,CASSWGTGRPGNTIYF,-,TRBD1,TRBV6-6,16,TRBJ1-3
TGTGCCAGCACCATCAAAAAGGCGGTGGACTATGGCTACACCTTC,CASTIKKAVDYGYTF,-,-,TRBV6-5,15,TRBJ1-2
TGCGCCAGCAGCCAAGATCCGTGGGCAGGAACGGACTACGAGCAGTACTTC,CASSQDPWAGTDYEQYF,-,-,TRBV4-3,17,TRBJ2-7
TGCGCCAGCAGCTTTGGCGGGACTAGCGGGGGGAAAAACAATGAGCAGTTCTTC,CASSFGGTSGGKNNEQFF,-,TRBD2,TRBV5-1,18,TRBJ2-1
TGTGCCAGCAGCGTCACAGGAAACCAAGAGACCCAGTACTTC,CASSVTGNQETQYF,-,-,TRBV7-8,14,TRBJ2-5
TGTGCCAGCTCCTTGGAGGGGGCGAGATGGGTCGGCTACACCTTC,CASSLEGARWVGYTF,-,TRBD1,TRBV18,15,TRBJ1-2
TGTGCCAGCAGCCAAGAATCCGGTAACTATGGCTACACCTTC,CASSQESGNYGYTF,-,-,TRBV4-2,14,TRBJ1-2
TGTGCCGTAAGGGGCCAGTACGAGCCCCAGCATTTT,CAVRGQYEPQHF,-,-,TRBV2,12,TRBJ1-5
TGTGCCAGCAGTTACGGGACAATTGAGCCGCCCCAGCATTTT,CASSYGTIEPPQHF,-,-,TRBV2,14,TRBJ1-5
TGTGCCAGCAGCCGACGGACGGGATACACCGGGGAGCTGTTTTTT,CASSRRTGYTGELFF,-,-,TRBV3-1/TRBV3-2,15,TRBJ2-2
TGTGCCAGCAGCCTTAGACAGGGGTCCTACGAGCAGTACTTC,CASSLRQGSYEQYF,many,TRBD1,TRBV28,14,TRBJ2-7
TGTGCCAGCAGCGAAGGAGGGGGCCGGACAGATACGCAGTATTTT,CASSEGGGRTDTQYF,-,-,TRBV11-2,15,TRBJ2-3
TGTGCCAGCAGTGAAACCCTAATAGCCTACGAGCAGTACTTC,CASSETLIAYEQYF,-,-,TRBV6-1,14,TRBJ2-7
TGTGCCAGTTTTCAGCTGGGACAGGGAAACTATGGCTACACCTTC,CASFQLGQGNYGYTF,-,TRBD1,TRBV19,15,TRBJ1-2
TGCGCCAGCAGCTTTATTTCTAGCGACACAGATACGCAGTATTTT,CASSFISSDTDTQYF,-,-,TRBV5-1,15,TRBJ2-3
TGTGCCAGCAGCGTGACAGAGAACTATGGCTACACCTTC,CASSVTENYGYTF,-,-,TRBV6-5,13,TRBJ1-2
TGTGCCAGCTCACCCCCTATGGGGGGCGAGCAGTACTTC,CASSPPMGGEQYF,-,-,TRBV18,13,TRBJ2-7
TGTGCCAGCAGCTTCGGGGGGCTCGTCAATCAGCCCCAGCATTTT,CASSFGGLVNQPQHF,-,-,TRBV5-6,15,TRBJ1-5
TGTGCCAGCAGTGAACTAGCGGGGGAGACCCAGTACTTC,CASSELAGETQYF,-,TRBD2,TRBV2,13,TRBJ2-5
TGTGCCAGCAGTCTAGGGGCGGGGTGGAACGAGCAGTACTTC,CASSLGAGWNEQYF,-,-,TRBV3-1/TRBV3-2,14,TRBJ2-7
TGTGCCAGCAGTGAACATAGCTCGGGCTCTGGGGCCAACGTCCTGACTTTC,CASSEHSSGSGANVLTF,-,-,TRBV6-1,17,TRBJ2-6
TGTGCCAGCATTCAGGACAGACAGAATGAAAAACTGTTTTTT,CASIQDRQNEKLFF,few,-,TRBV6-5,14,TRBJ1-4
TGCGCCAGCAGCCTCGGGACAGGGGAATCCTACGAGCAGTACTTC,CASSLGTGESYEQYF,few,TRBD1,TRBV5-1,15,TRBJ2-7
TGTGCCAGCAGCGGACAAAGCGGAGATACGCAGTATTTT,CASSGQSGDTQYF,-,-,TRBV9,13,TRBJ2-3
TGTGCCAGCAGTCATAGGGACACCCTACGCACTGAAGCTTTCTTT,CASSHRDTLRTEAFF,few,-,TRBV6-2/TRBV6-3,15,TRBJ1-1